This TCR beta chain emerged from a study of breast tumors, draining lymph nodes, adjacent tissues. Breast cancer patients provided tissue from their axillary draining lymph nodes. The CDR3 runs to 14 residues. V was clipped by 5 bases and J by 2 bases, with 12 bases between them. CDR1 and CDR2 from the germline V gene are MRHNA and SNTAGT. This clonotype has at least ten counts. Its specificity is unknown. Study-wide results and caveats: Luminal-like breast cancer showed significantly greater tumor-nontumor repertoire similarity than basal-like breast cancer did. Tumor repertoires ranked between lymph nodes and nontumor tissue in diversity, with V and J gene preferences.

TCRdb re-called the multiplex PCR reads through MiXCR, storing one row per CDR3 protein. In the table there are fewer than 90,000 distinct CDR3 sequences, approximately 30% of which are singletons. This clonotype was obtained from a female donor with breast cancer. Some clones in this sample may be carry-over from other donors' samples. V usage is TRBV6-4 and J usage is TRBJ2-5; D may be TRBD1 (6 bases). The specimen sequenced was axillary lymph node tissue. The CDR3 DNA sequence: TGTGCCAGCAGTTACCAGGGGATACAAGAGACCCAGTACTTC. Amino acid sequence: CASSYQGIQETQYF.